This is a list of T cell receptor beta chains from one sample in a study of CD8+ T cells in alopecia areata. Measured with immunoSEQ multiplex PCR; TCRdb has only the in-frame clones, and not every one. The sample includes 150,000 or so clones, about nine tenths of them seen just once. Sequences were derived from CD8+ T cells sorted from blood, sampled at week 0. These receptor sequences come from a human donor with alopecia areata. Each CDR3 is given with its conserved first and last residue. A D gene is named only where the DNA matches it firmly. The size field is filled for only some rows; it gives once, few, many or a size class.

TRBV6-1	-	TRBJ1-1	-	TGTGCCGGGTCGGGATCCATGAACACTGAAGCTTTCTTT	CAGSGSMNTEAFF
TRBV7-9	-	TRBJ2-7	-	TGTGCCAGCAGCTTTGGTCTCAGGGACGACGAGCAGTACTTC	CASSFGLRDDEQYF
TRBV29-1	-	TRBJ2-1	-	TGCAGCGTTGATCTAGCCGTACAGAACAATGAGCAGTTCTTC	CSVDLAVQNNEQFF
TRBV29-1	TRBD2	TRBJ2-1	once	TGCAGCGTTGAGGGACTAGCGGGGGGGTACAATGAGCAGTTCTTC	CSVEGLAGGYNEQFF
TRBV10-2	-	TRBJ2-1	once	TGCGCCAGCAGTGGAGAGGATCCATCCTACAATGAGCAGTTCTTC	CASSGEDPSYNEQFF
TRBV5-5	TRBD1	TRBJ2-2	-	TGTGCCAGCACACCCCTAGGACAGGGTAACGCCGGGGAGCTGTTTTTT	CASTPLGQGNAGELFF
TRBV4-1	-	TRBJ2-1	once	TGCGCCAGCAGCCAGCAGGGACTTCGCAATGAGCAGTTCTTC	CASSQQGLRNEQFF
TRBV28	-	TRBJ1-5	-	TGTGCCAGCACCCTCAGAGGGCAGTTACACTTCGAGCATTTT	CASTLRGQLHFEHF
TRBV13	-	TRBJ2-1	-	TGTGCCAGCAGCTTAGGCCCGGACGGGATCACCTACAATGAGCAGTTCTTC	CASSLGPDGITYNEQFF
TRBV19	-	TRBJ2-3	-	TGTGCCAGTAGTATAGATCTGGCAACGGATACGCAGTATTTT	CASSIDLATDTQYF
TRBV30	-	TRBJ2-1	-	TGTGCCTGGGGGGGGCTAGGCGAGCAGTTCTTC	CAWGGLGEQFF
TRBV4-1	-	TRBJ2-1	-	TGCGCCAGCAGCCAAGCCTCTGGGGACCGGCGGTTCTTC	CASSQASGDRRFF
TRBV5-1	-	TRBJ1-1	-	TGCGCCAGCAGCTTGTGGGGAAACACTGAAGCTTTCTTT	CASSLWGNTEAFF
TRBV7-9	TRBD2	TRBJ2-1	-	TGTGCCAGCAGCACCCGGGATAGCGGGGGTTCCTACAATGAGCAGTTCTTC	CASSTRDSGGSYNEQFF
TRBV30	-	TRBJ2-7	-	TGTGCCTGGAGTGTAAGAGGTCTAGCGAGCTACGAGCAGTACTTC	CAWSVRGLASYEQYF
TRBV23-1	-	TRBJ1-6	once	TGCGCCAGCAATCATTTCAGGGGCCGGAATTCACCCCTCCACTTT	CASNHFRGRNSPLHF
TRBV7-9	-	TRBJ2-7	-	TGTGCCAGCACACCCAGTGCCTACGAGCAGTACTTC	CASTPSAYEQYF
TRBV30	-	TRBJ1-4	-	TGTGCCTGGAGTGTATGGGCAGGGCTGGAAGAAAAACTGTTTTTT	CAWSVWAGLEEKLFF
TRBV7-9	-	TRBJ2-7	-	TGTGCCAGCAGCTTCAACCAATACGAGCAGTACTTC	CASSFNQYEQYF
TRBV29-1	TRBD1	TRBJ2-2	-	TGCAGCGTTGAGGCCGGACAGGGTCGGAACGGGGAGCTGTTTTTT	CSVEAGQGRNGELFF
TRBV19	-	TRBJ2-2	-	TGTGCCAGTAGTATCGGAGGAGGCACCGGGGAGCTGTTTTTT	CASSIGGGTGELFF
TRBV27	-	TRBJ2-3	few	TGTGCCAGCAGTTCGGACGCCTTAGATACGCAGTATTTT	CASSSDALDTQYF
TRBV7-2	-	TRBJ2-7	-	TGTGCCAGCAGCTTATGGAGCGACATACCCTACGAGCAGTACTTC	CASSLWSDIPYEQYF
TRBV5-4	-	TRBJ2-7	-	TGTGCCAGCAGCTTGTTAAGCGAGCAGTACTTC	CASSLLSEQYF
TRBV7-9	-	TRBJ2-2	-	TGTGCCAGCAGTTCGACTATTTACACCGGGGAGCTGTTTTTT	CASSSTIYTGELFF
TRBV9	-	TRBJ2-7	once	TGTGCCAGCAGCGTAGAAGACAGCTCCTACGAGCAGTACTTC	CASSVEDSSYEQYF
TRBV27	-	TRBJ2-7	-	TGTGCCAGCAGTTTATCCCCAGCCTACGAGCAGTACTTC	CASSLSPAYEQYF
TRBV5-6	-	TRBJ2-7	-	TGTGCCAGCAGCGACCAGGGCTACGAGCAGTACTTC	CASSDQGYEQYF
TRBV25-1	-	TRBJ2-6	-	TGTGCCAGCACGCAGGGAGTCTCTGGGGCCAACGTCCTGACTTTC	CASTQGVSGANVLTF
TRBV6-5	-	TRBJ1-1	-	TGTGCCAGCAACTCAGAGGCGGACACTGAAGCTTTCTTT	CASNSEADTEAFF
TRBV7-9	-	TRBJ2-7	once	TGTGCCAGCAGCCCCACAGGACTAAGCGAGCAGTACTTC	CASSPTGLSEQYF
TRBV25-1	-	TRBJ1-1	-	TGTGCCAGCAGTGATCCCGACACCGAAGCTTTCTTT	CASSDPDTEAFF
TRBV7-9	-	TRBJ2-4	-	TGTGCCAGCAGCTTAGTGGCAGGGCCACGGATTGTTCAGTACTTC	CASSLVAGPRIVQYF
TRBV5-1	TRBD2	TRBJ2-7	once	TGCGCCAGCAGCCCGAGCGGGAGCCGCTACGAGCAGTACTTC	CASSPSGSRYEQYF
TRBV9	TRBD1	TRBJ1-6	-	TGTGCCAGCAGCGTAGAGGACAGGGTAATCCATAATTCACCCCTCCACTTT	CASSVEDRVIHNSPLHF
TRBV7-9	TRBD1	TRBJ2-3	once	TGTGCCAGCAGCTTGTACAGGGGGGCAGATACGCAGTATTTT	CASSLYRGADTQYF
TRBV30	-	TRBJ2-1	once	TGTGCCTGGAGCCGGAGGGGGGGGTCCCCCTACAATGAGCAGTTCTTC	CAWSRRGGSPYNEQFF
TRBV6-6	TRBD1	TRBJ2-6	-	TGTGCCAGCATACTCGGGACAGGGGCCGGGGCCAACGTCCTGACTTTC	CASILGTGAGANVLTF
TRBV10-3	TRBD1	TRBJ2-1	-	TGTGCCATCAGTGATACTGGACAGGGAATCCATGAGCAGTTCTTC	CAISDTGQGIHEQFF
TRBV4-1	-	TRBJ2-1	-	TGCGCCAGCAGCCAAGTCAATGAGCAGTTCTTC	CASSQVNEQFF
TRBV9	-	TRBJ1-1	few	TGTGCCAGCAGCGGGAAGGGGATTGGGAACACTGAAGCTTTCTTT	CASSGKGIGNTEAFF
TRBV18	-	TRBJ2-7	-	TGTGCCAGCTCACTAATTCAGGGGCCCTACGAGCAGTACTTC	CASSLIQGPYEQYF
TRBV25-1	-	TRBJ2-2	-	TGTGCCAGCAGTGATAACAGGGCCCGGGAGCTGTTTTTT	CASSDNRARELFF
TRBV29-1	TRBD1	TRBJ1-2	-	TGCAGCGCCCCGACAGGGGAGGGAGATGGCTACACCTTC	CSAPTGEGDGYTF
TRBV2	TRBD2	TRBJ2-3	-	TGTGCCAGCAGTGAAGCGTATCCCGGACTAGCGGAGTCAGATACGCAGTATTTT	CASSEAYPGLAESDTQYF
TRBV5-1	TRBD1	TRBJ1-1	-	TGCGCCAGCAGCTGGGGCCGGGACAGGGTCACTGAAGCTTTCTTT	CASSWGRDRVTEAFF
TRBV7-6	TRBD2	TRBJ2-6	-	TGTGCCAGCAGCCCTAGTCAGTACAGCGGGAGGGCCAACGTCCTGACTTTC	CASSPSQYSGRANVLTF
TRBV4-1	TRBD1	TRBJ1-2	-	TGCGCCAGCACCTTTCGACAGGGGGAAGTTTATGGCTACACCTTC	CASTFRQGEVYGYTF
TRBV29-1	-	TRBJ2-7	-	TGCAGCGTTTTTGGATCTAGCTCCTACGAGCAGTACTTC	CSVFGSSSYEQYF
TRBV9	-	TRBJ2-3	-	TGTGCCAGCAGCGTAGCTTTTGGGGGTTCAGATACGCAGTATTTT	CASSVAFGGSDTQYF
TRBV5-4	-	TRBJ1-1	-	TGTGCCAGCAGCACGGATAGCAGTGAGGGGGGCCTAATGAACACTGAAGCTTTCTTT	CASSTDSSEGGLMNTEAFF
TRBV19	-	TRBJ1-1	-	TGTGCCAGCGGGCAGAACACTGAAGCTTTCTTT	CASGQNTEAFF